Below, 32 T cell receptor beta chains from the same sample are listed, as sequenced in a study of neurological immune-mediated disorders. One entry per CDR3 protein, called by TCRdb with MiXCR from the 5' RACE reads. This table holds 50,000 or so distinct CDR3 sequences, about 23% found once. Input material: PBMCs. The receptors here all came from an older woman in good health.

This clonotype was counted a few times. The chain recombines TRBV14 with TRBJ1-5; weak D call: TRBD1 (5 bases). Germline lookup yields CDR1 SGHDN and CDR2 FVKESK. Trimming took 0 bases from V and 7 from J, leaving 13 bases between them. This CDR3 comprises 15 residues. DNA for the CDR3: TGTGCCAGCAGCCAAGATGGGGGGGACTCACAGCCCCAGCATTTT. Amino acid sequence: CASSQDGGDSQPQHF.

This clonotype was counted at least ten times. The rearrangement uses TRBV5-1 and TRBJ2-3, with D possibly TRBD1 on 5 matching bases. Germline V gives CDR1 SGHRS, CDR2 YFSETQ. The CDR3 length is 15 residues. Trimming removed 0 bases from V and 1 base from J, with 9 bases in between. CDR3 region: CASSLGQGGTDTQYF. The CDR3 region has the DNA TGCGCCAGCAGCTTGGGCCAGGGTGGCACAGATACGCAGTATTTT.

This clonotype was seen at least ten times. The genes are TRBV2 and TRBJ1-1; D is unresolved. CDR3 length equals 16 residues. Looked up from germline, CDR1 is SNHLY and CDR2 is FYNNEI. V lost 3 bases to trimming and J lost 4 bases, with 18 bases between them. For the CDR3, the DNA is TGTGCCAGCAGTGACAATTCACAAGGGTTCGTCACTGAAGCTTTCTTT. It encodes CASSDNSQGFVTEAFF.

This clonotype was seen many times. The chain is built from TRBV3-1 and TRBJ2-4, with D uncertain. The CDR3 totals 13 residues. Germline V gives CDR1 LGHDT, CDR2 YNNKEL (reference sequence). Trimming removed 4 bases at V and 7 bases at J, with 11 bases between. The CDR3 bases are TGTGCCAGCAGCCGACGATCAGAGAACATTCAGTACTTC. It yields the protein CASSRRSENIQYF.

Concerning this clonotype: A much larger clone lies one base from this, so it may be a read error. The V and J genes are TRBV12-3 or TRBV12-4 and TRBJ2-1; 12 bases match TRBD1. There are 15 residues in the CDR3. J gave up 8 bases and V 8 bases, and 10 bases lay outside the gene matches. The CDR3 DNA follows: TGTGCCAGCTGGGTGGGACAGGGGGCAGGGGATGAGCAGTTCTTC. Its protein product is CASWVGQGAGDEQFF.

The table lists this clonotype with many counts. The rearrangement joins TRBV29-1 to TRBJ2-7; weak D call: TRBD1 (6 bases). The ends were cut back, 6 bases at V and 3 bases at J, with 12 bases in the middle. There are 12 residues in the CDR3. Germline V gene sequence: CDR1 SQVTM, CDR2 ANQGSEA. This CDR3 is CSVGHGGYEQYF. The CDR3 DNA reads TGCAGCGTGGGACATGGCGGCTACGAGCAGTACTTC.

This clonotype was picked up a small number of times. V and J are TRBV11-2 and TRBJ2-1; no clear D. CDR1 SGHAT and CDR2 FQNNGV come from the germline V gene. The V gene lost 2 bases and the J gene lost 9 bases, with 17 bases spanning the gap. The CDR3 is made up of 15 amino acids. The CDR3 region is CASSLMWVSSSEQFF. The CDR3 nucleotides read TGTGCCAGCAGCTTAATGTGGGTTTCATCCAGTGAGCAGTTCTTC.

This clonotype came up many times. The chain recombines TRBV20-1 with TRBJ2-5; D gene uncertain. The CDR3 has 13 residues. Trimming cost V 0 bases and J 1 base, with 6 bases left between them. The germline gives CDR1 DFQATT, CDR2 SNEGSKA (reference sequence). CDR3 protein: CSARDSAQETQYF. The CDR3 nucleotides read TGCAGTGCTAGAGATTCGGCCCAAGAGACCCAGTACTTC.

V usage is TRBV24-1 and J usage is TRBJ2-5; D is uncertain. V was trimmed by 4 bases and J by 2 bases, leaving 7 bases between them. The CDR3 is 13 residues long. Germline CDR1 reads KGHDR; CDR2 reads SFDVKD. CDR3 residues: CATSDPGQETQYF. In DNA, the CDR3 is TGTGCCACCAGTGACCCAGGTCAAGAGACCCAGTACTTC.

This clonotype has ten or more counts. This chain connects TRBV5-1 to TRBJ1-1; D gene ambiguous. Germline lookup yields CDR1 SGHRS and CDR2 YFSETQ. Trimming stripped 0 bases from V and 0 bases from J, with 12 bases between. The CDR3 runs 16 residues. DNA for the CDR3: TGCGCCAGCAGCTTGGGGCCCGTGGGGTTGAACACTGAAGCTTTCTTT. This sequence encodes CASSLGPVGLNTEAFF.

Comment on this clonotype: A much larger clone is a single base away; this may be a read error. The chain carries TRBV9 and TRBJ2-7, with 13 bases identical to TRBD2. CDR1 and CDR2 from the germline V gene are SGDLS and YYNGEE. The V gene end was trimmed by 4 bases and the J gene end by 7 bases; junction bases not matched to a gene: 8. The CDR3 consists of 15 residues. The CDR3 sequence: CASSRRTSGSQEQYF. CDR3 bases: TGTGCCAGCAGCCGGAGGACTAGCGGGAGCCAAGAGCAGTACTTC.

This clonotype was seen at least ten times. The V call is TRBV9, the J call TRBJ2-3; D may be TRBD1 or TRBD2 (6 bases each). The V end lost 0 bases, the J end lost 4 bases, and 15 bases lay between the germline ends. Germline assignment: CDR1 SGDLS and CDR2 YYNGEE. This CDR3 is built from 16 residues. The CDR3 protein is CASSVAGLGGADTQYF. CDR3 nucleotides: TGTGCCAGCAGCGTAGCTGGACTGGGGGGCGCAGATACGCAGTATTTT.

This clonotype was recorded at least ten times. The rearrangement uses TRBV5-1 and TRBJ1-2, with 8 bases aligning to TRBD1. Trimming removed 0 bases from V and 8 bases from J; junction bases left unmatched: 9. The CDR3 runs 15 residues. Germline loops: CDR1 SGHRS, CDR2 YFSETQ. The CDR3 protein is CASSLETAGGSGYTF. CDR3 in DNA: TGCGCCAGCAGCTTGGAAACGGCAGGGGGCTCAGGCTACACCTTC.

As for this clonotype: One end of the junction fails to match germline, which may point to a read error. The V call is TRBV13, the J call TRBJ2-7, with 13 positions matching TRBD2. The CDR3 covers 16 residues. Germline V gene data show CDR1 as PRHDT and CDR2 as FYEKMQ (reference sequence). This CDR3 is CASSPSGLAGSYDQYF. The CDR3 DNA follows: TGTGCCAGCAGCCCCTCGGGACTAGCGGGGTCCTACGACCAGTACTTC.

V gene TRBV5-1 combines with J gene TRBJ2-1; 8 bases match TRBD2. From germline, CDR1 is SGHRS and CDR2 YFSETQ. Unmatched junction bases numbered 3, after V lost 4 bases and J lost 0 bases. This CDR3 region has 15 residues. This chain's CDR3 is CASSNSGDSYNEQFF. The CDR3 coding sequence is TGCGCCAGCAGCAATAGCGGGGACTCCTACAATGAGCAGTTCTTC.

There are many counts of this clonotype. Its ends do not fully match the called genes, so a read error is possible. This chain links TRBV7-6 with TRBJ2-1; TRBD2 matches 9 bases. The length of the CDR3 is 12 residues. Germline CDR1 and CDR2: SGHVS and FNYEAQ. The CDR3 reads CASSLTPGLASF. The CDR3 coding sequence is TGTGCCAGCAGCTTAACGCCGGGACTAGCTTCTTTC.

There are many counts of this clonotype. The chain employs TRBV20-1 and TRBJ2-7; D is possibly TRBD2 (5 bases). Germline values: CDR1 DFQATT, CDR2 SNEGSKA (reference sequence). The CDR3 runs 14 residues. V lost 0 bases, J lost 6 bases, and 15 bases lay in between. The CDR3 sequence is CSARDNARTGEQYF. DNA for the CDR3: TGCAGTGCTAGAGATAATGCTAGGACTGGCGAGCAGTACTTC.

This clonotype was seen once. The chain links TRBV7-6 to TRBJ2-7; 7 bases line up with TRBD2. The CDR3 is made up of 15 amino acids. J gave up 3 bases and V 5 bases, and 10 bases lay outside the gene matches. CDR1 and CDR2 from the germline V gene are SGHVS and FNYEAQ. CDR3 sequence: CASSQGAGRVYEQYF. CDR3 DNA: TGTGCCAGCAGCCAGGGCGCAGGGAGGGTCTACGAGCAGTACTTC.

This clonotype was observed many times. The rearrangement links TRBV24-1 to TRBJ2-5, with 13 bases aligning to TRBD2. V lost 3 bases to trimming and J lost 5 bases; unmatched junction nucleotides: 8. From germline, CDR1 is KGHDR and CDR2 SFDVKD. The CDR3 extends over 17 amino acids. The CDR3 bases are TGTGCCACCAGTGATGCACCGGGACTAGCGGGATTCGAGACCCAGTACTTC. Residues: CATSDAPGLAGFETQYF.

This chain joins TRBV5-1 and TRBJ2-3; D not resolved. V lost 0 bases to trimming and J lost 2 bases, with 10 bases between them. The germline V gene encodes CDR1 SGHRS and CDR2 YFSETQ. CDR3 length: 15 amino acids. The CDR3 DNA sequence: TGCGCCAGCAGCTTGGTTGCGAGAGCCACAGATACGCAGTATTTT. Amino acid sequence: CASSLVARATDTQYF.

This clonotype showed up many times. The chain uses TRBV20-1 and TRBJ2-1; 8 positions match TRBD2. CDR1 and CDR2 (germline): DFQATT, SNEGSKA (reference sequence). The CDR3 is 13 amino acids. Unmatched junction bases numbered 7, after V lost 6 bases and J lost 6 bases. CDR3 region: CSAGLGRGNEQFF. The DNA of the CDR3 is TGCAGTGCGGGACTAGGAAGGGGCAATGAGCAGTTCTTC.

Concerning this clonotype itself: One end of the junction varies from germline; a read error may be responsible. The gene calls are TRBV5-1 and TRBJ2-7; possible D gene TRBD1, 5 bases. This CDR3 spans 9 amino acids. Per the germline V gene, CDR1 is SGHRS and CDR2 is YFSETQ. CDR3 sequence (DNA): TGCGCCAGCAGTTACGAAGGGGCCTTC. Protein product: CASSYEGAF.

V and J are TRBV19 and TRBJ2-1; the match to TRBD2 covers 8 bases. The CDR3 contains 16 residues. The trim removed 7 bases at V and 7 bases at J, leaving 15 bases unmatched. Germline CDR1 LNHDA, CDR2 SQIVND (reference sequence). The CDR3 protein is CASNGKAGADWNEQFF. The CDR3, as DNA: TGTGCCAGTAACGGGAAAGCGGGAGCCGACTGGAATGAGCAGTTCTTC.

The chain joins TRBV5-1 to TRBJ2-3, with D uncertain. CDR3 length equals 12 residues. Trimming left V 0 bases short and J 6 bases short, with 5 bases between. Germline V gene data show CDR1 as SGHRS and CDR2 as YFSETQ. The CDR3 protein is CASSLVSDTQYF. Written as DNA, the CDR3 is TGCGCCAGCAGCTTGGTGTCGGATACGCAGTATTTT.

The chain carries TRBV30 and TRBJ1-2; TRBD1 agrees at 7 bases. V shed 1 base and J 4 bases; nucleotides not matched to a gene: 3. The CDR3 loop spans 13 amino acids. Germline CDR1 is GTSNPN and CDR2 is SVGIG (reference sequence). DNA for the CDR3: TGTGCCTGGAGTGGACAGGGCCGCTATGGCTACACCTTC. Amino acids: CAWSGQGRYGYTF.

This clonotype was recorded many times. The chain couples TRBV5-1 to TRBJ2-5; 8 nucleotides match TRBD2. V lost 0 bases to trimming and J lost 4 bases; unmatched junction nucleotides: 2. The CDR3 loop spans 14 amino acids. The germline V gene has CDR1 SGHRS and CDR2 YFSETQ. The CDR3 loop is CASSLVAGSETQYF. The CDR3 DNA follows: TGCGCCAGCAGCTTGGTAGCGGGATCAGAGACCCAGTACTTC.

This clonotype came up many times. The CDR3 loop is CSAADRLTYEQYF. The CDR3, as DNA: TGCAGTGCCGCAGACAGGCTAACCTACGAGCAGTACTTC. This chain uses TRBV20-1 with TRBJ2-7, with a weak D call TRBD1 (6 bases). The CDR3 has 13 amino acids. In germline, CDR1 is DFQATT, CDR2 SNEGSKA (reference sequence). V was pared by 6 bases and J by 2 bases, with 14 bases between.

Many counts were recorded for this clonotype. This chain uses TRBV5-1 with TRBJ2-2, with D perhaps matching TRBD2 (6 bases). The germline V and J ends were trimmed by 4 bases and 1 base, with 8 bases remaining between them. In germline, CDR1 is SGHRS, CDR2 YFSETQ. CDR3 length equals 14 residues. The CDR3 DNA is TGCGCCAGCAGCCGGGACTTGAACACCGGGGAGCTGTTTTTT. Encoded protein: CASSRDLNTGELFF.

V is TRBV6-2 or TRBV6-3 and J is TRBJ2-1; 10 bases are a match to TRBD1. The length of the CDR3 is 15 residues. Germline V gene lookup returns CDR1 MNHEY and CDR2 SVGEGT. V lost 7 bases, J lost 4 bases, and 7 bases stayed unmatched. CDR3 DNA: TGTGCCAGCATCACCCGACAGGGGGCTTACAATGAGCAGTTCTTC. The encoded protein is CASITRQGAYNEQFF.

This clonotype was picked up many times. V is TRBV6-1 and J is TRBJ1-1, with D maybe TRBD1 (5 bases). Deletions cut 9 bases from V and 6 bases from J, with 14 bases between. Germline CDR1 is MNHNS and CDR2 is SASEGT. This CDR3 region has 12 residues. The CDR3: CARSPGAPEAFF. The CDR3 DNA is TGTGCCAGAAGTCCCGGGGCGCCTGAAGCTTTCTTT.

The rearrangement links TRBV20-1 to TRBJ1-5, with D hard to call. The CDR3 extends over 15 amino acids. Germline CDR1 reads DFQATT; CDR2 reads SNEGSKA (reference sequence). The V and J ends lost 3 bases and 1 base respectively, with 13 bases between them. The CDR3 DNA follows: TGCAGTGCTAGTATAGGGTATGAGAGCAATCAGCCCCAGCATTTT. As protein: CSASIGYESNQPQHF.

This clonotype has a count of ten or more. The CDR3 DNA sequence: TGCAGCGTTGACGAGGGAAGGAGGACCCAGTACTTC. Protein: CSVDEGRRTQYF. V usage is TRBV29-1 and J usage is TRBJ2-5; D may be TRBD2 (5 bases). CDR1 and CDR2 (germline): SQVTM, ANQGSEA. Trimming took 3 bases from V and 7 from J, leaving 12 bases between them. The CDR3 totals 12 residues.